The 13 T cell receptor beta chains in this list originate from one sample, sequenced in a study of blood T cell repertoires in COVID-19 (dated by TCRdb to the early 2020s). Library preparation used the immunoSEQ multiplex PCR assay. TCRdb holds this immuneACCESS table with in-frame rearrangements only. Some clones are missing; in checked studies, unresolved V genes explain under half, and the rest has no known cause. The sample includes under 450,000 clones, with roughly four fifths observed a single time. Clones ranked in the top ten supply over 0.95% of the sample. Sequencing input: peripheral blood. The receptors were gathered from a human donor with acute or convalescent COVID-19. The donor label of this sample is uncertain.

The chain joins TRBV6-2 or TRBV6-3 to TRBJ2-1; D not resolved. This CDR3 has 12 residues. Germline V lookup: CDR1 MNHEY, CDR2 SVGEGT. V lost 3 bases, J lost 6 bases, and 6 bases lay in between. The CDR3: CASSYQRNEQFF. The CDR3, as DNA: TGTGCCAGCAGTTATCAGCGCAATGAGCAGTTCTTC.

This chain links TRBV2 with TRBJ1-1; 8 nucleotides match TRBD1. The junction had 7 bases not matched to a gene; V was cut back by 6 bases and J by 1 base. Germline V gene lookup returns CDR1 SNHLY and CDR2 FYNNEI. The CDR3 sequence is 15 residues long. CDR3 loop: CASSERQGPNTEAFF. DNA for the CDR3: TGTGCCAGCAGCGAACGACAGGGGCCGAACACTGAAGCTTTCTTT.

The chain is built from TRBV30 and TRBJ1-6, with no clear D. Looked up from germline, CDR1 is GTSNPN and CDR2 is SVGIG (reference sequence). Trimming cost V 4 bases and J 13 bases, with 17 bases left between them. This CDR3 is 13 amino acids long. CDR3 sequence: CAWTGKNFPPLHF. CDR3 nucleotide sequence: TGTGCCTGGACGGGGAAGAATTTTCCCCCCCTCCACTTT. Combining the CDR3 with reference TRBV30 and TRBJ1-6 gives the whole variable domain SQTIHQWPATLVQPVGSPLSLECTVEGTSNPNLYWYRQAAGRGLQLLFYSVGIGQISSEVPQNLSASRPQDRQFILSSKKLLLSDSGFYLCAWTGKNFPPLHFGNGTRLTVT.

J is TRBJ2-5 and V is TRBV3-1 (or the pseudogene TRBV3-2); 8 nucleotides align to TRBD2. The CDR3 has 15 amino acids. Germline lookup yields CDR1 LGHDT and CDR2 YNNKEL (reference sequence). V trimming: 2 bases; J trimming: 3 bases; junction bases outside the gene matches: 5. The chain's CDR3 is CASSQSILAEETQYF. DNA of the CDR3: TGTGCCAGCAGCCAAAGCATACTAGCGGAAGAGACCCAGTACTTC.

The rearrangement joins TRBV3-1 (or the pseudogene TRBV3-2) to TRBJ1-2, with D possibly matching TRBD1 (6 bases). This CDR3 spans 15 amino acids. V shed 6 bases and J shed 3 bases, with 17 bases lying between them. CDR1 is LGHDT, CDR2 YNNKEL, per germline (reference sequence). CDR3 nucleotide sequence: TGTGCCAGCAGTCTTTCGCCAGGGGTGCACTATGGCTACACCTTC. Translation gives CASSLSPGVHYGYTF.

V gene TRBV28 combines with J gene TRBJ2-3, with D possibly being TRBD2 (5 bases). CDR3 length equals 14 residues. The V and J ends lost 2 bases and 5 bases respectively, with 11 bases between them. Germline-derived CDR1 and CDR2 are MDHEN and SYDVKM. CDR3 sequence reads: CASSLDLGGDTQYF. The CDR3 coding sequence is TGTGCCAGCAGTTTAGATCTCGGAGGAGATACGCAGTATTTT. Drawing the rest from reference TRBV28 and TRBJ2-3, the complete variable domain is DVKVTQSSRYLVKRTGEKVFLECVQDMDHENMFWYRQDPGLGLRLIYFSYDVKMKEKGDIPEGYSVSREKKERFSLILESASTNQTSMYLCASSLDLGGDTQYFGPGTRLTVL.

The V call is TRBV2, the J call TRBJ2-3, with D unclear. Trimming left V 7 bases short and J 0 bases short, with 17 bases between. Germline loops: CDR1 SNHLY, CDR2 FYNNEI. The CDR3 covers 16 residues. This CDR3 is CASIKSPLLSTDTQYF. CDR3 sequence (DNA): TGTGCCAGCATCAAATCCCCTTTACTTAGCACAGATACGCAGTATTTT.

The V gene is TRBV12-3 or TRBV12-4, the J gene TRBJ1-2, with a tentative D call TRBD1 (5 bases). This CDR3 contains 13 residues. V lost 3 bases, J lost 5 bases, and 10 bases lay in between. The CDR3 region is CASSLTEAYGYTF. DNA for the CDR3: TGTGCCAGCAGTTTGACAGAAGCTTATGGCTACACCTTC.

The V gene is TRBV7-2, the J gene TRBJ1-1, with D unresolved. The CDR3 totals 12 residues. With 2 bases removed from V and 2 bases from J, the gap between germline ends came to 3 bases. The germline gives CDR1 SGHTA, CDR2 FQGNSA. The DNA of the CDR3 is TGTGCCAGCAGCTTACTTAACACTGAAGCTTTCTTT. It is translated as CASSLLNTEAFF.

The table lists this clone with a few counts. V gene TRBV30 combines with J gene TRBJ1-2; the D is unclear. Germline V gene lookup returns CDR1 GTSNPN and CDR2 SVGIG (reference sequence). V lost 7 bases, J lost 2 bases, and 14 bases lay in between. The CDR3 has 13 residues. DNA of the CDR3: TGTGCCTCCTCCGGGGATTGGAACTATGGCTACACCTTC. It codes for CASSGDWNYGYTF.

The CDR3 loop is CASSSGLYYGYTF. The CDR3 nucleotides read TGTGCCAGCAGTTCGGGACTCTACTATGGCTACACCTTC. V usage is TRBV27 and J usage is TRBJ1-2, with TRBD1 as a possible D gene (5 bases). The CDR3 totals 13 residues. CDR1 and CDR2 (germline): MNHEY, SMNVEV (reference sequence). Between the trimmed V and J ends, which lost 4 bases and 3 bases, there was a span of 9 bases.

The chain uses TRBV11-2 and TRBJ1-1, with no clear D. The CDR3 length is 16 residues. V was cut by 3 bases and J by 0 bases, with 14 bases left in between. Germline CDR1 and CDR2: SGHAT and FQNNGV. CDR3 region: CASSFLSAFMNTEAFF. For the CDR3, the DNA is TGTGCCAGCAGCTTCCTCAGCGCGTTCATGAACACTGAAGCTTTCTTT.

The chain joins TRBV12-3 or TRBV12-4 to TRBJ2-3; tentatively, D is TRBD2 (6 bases). V was clipped by 1 base and J by 13 bases, with 9 bases between them. This CDR3 spans 11 amino acids. The CDR3: CASSLEWEEYF. In DNA form, the CDR3 reads TGTGCCAGCAGTTTAGAGTGGGAGGAGTATTTT.